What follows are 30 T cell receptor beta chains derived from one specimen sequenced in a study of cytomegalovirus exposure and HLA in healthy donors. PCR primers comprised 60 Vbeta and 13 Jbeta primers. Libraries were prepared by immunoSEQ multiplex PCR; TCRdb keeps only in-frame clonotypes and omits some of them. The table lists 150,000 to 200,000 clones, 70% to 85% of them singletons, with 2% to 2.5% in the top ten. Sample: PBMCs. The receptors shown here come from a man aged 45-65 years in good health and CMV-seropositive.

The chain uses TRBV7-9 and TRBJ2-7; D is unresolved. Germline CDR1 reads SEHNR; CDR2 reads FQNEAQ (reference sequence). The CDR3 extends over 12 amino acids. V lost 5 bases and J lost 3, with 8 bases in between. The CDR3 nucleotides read TGTGCCAGCAGCAACAAAAGCTACGAGCAGTACTTC. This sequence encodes CASSNKSYEQYF.

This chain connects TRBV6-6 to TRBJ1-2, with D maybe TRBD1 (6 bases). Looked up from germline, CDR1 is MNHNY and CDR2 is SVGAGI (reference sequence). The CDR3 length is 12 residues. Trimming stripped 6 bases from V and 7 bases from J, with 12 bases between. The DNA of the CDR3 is TGTGCCAGCAGCACGACAGGTCGTGGCTACACCTTC. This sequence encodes CASSTTGRGYTF.

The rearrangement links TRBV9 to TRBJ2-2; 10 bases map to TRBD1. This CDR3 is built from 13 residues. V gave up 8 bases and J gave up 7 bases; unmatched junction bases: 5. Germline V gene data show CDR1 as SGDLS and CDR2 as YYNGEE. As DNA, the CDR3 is TGTGCCAGTCGACAGGGGGCTGGCGGGGAGCTGTTTTTT. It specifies CASRQGAGGELFF.

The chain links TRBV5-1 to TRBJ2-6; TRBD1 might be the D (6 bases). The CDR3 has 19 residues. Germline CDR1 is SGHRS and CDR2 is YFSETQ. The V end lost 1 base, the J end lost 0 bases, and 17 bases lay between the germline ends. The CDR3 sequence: CASSLTRTAISSGANVLTF. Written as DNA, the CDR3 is TGCGCCAGCAGCTTGACCCGGACAGCTATAAGCTCTGGGGCCAACGTCCTGACTTTC.

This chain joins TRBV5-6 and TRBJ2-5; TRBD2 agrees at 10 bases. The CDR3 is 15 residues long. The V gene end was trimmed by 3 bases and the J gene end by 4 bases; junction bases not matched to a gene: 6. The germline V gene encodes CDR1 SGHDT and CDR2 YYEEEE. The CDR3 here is CASSWGLAKVETQYF. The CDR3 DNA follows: TGTGCCAGCAGCTGGGGACTAGCGAAGGTAGAGACCCAGTACTTC.

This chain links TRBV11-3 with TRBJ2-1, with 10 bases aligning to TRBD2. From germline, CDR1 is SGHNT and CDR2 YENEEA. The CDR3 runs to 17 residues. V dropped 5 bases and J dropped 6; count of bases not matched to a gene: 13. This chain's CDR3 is CASSPLTSGDRANEQFF. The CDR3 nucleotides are TGTGCCAGCAGCCCCTTAACTAGCGGGGACCGGGCCAATGAGCAGTTCTTC.

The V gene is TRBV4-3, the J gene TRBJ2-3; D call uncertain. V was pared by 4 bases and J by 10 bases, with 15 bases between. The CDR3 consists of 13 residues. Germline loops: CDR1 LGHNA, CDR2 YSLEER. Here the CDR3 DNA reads TGCGCCAGCAGCCCTCGGGTAACCTTGGCGCAGTATTTT. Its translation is CASSPRVTLAQYF.

CDR3 nucleotides: TGTGCCAGCAGATACAGGGCTGGGAATCAGCCCCAGCATTTT. It is translated as CASRYRAGNQPQHF. The V gene is TRBV6-4, the J gene TRBJ1-5; possibly TRBD1 for D (6 bases). The CDR3 has 14 amino acids. Germline loops: CDR1 MRHNA, CDR2 SNTAGT. Deletions cut 6 bases from V and 4 bases from J, with 13 bases between.

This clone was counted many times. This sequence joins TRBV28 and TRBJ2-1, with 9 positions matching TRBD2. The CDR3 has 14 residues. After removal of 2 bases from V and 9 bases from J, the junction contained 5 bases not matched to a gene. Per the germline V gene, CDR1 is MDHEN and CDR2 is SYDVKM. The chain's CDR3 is CASSLGAGGSEQFF. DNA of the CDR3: TGTGCCAGCAGTTTAGGAGCGGGGGGAAGTGAGCAGTTCTTC.

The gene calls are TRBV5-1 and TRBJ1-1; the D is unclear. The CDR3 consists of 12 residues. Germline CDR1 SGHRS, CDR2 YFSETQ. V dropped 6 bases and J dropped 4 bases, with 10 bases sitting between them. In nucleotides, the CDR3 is TGCGCCAGCACCTCAGCGGGCACTGAAGCTTTCTTT. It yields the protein CASTSAGTEAFF.

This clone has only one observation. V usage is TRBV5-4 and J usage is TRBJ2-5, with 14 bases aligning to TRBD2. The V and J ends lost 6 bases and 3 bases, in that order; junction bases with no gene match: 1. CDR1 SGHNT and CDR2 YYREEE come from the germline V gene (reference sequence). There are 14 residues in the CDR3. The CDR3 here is CASKTSGGEETQYF. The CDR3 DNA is TGTGCCAGCAAGACTAGCGGGGGGGAAGAGACCCAGTACTTC.

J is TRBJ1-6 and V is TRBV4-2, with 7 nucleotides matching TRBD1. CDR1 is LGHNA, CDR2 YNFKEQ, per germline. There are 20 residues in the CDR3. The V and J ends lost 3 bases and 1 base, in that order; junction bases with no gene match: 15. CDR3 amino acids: CASSHPDRRQGRSYNSPLHF. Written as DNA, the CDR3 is TGTGCCAGCAGCCATCCAGACCGTCGACAGGGTAGATCCTATAATTCACCCCTCCACTTT.

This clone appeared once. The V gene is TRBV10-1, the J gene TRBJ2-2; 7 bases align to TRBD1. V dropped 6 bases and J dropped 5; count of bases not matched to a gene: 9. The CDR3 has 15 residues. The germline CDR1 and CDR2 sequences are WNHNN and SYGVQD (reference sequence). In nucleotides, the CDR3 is TGCGCCAGCAGCGGGACAGTATCGGGGACCGGGGAGCTGTTTTTT. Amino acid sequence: CASSGTVSGTGELFF.

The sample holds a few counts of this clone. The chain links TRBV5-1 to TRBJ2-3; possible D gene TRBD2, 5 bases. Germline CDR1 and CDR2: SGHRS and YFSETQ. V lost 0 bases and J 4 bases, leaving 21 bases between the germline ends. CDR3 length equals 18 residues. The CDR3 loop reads CASSLGGGLFGWADTQYF. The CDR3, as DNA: TGCGCCAGCAGCTTGGGTGGAGGACTTTTCGGTTGGGCAGATACGCAGTATTTT. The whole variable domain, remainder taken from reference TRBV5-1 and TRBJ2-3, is KAGVTQTPRYLIKTRGQQVTLSCSPISGHRSVSWYQQTPGQGLQFLFEYFSETQRNKGNFPGRFSGRQFSNSRSEMNVSTLELGDSALYLCASSLGGGLFGWADTQYFGPGTRLTVL.

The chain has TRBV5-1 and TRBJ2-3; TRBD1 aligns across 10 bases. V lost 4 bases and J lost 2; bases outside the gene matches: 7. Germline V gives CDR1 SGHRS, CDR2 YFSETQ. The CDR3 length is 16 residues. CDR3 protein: CASSLGQGLNTDTQYF. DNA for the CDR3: TGCGCCAGCAGCCTGGGACAGGGGCTAAACACAGATACGCAGTATTTT.

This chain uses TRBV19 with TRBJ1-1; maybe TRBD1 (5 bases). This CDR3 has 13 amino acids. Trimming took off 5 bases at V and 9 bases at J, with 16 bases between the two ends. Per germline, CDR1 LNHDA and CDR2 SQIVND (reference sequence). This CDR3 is CASSFVWGGQAFF. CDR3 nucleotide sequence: TGTGCCAGTAGTTTTGTTTGGGGCGGCCAAGCTTTCTTT.

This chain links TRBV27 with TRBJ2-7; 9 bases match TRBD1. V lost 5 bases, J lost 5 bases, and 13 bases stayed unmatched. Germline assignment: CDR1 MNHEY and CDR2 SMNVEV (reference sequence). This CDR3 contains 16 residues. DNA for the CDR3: TGTGCCAGCAGTATCATTTCGGGACAGGGAGTTAACGAGCAGTACTTC. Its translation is CASSIISGQGVNEQYF.

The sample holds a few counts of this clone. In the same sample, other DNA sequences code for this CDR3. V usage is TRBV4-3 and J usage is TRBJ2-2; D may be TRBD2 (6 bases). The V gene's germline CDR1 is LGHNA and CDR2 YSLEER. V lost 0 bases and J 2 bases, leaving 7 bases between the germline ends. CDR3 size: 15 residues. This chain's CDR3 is CASSQEEGNTGELFF. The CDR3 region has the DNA TGCGCCAGCAGCCAAGAGGAGGGAAACACCGGGGAGCTGTTTTTT.

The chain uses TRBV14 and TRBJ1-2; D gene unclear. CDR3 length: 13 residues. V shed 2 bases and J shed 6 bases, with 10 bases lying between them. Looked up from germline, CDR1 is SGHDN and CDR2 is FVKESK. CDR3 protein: CASSQHSSNGYTF. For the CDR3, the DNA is TGTGCCAGCAGCCAACACAGTTCCAATGGCTACACCTTC.

The CDR3 sequence is CASSRQSNSPLHF. In DNA, the CDR3 is TGTGCCAGCAGCCGACAGTCAAATTCACCCCTCCACTTT. The chain is built from TRBV11-2 and TRBJ1-6; possibly TRBD1 for D (5 bases). V was clipped by 5 bases and J by 7 bases, with 9 bases between them. CDR3 length: 13 amino acids. Germline lookup yields CDR1 SGHAT and CDR2 FQNNGV.

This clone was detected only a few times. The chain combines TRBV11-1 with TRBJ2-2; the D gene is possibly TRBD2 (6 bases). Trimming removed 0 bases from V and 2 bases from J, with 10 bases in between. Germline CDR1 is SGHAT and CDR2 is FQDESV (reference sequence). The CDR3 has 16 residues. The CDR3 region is CASSLARGPNTGELFF. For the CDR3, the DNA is TGTGCCAGCAGCTTAGCGCGGGGACCCAACACCGGGGAGCTGTTTTTT.

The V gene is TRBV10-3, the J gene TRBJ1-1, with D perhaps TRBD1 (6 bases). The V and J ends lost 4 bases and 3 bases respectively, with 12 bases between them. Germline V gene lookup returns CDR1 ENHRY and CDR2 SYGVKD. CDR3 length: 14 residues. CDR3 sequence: CAISVGGVDTEAFF. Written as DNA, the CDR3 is TGTGCCATCAGTGTAGGGGGAGTCGACACTGAAGCTTTCTTT.

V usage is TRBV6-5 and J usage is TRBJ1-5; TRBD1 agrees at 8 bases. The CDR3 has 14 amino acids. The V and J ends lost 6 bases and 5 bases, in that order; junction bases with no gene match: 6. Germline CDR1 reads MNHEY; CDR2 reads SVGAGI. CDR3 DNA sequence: TGTGCCAGCAGAGCAGGGGGCGTCCATCAGCCCCAGCATTTT. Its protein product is CASRAGGVHQPQHF.

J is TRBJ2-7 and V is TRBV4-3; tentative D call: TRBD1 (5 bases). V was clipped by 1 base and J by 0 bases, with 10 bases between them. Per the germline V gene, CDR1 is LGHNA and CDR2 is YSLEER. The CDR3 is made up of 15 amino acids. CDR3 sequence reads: CASSQGGGISYEQYF. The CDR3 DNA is TGCGCCAGCAGCCAAGGGGGCGGAATCTCCTACGAGCAGTACTTC.

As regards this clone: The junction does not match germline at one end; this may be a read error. CDR3 region: CASSVALNRGPTISF. The DNA for the CDR3 is TGTGCCAGCAGTGTAGCCCTAAACAGGGGCCCAACAATCTCCTTC. This chain uses TRBV6-1 with TRBJ1-2; 7 bases agree with TRBD1. Germline values: CDR1 MNHNS, CDR2 SASEGT. The CDR3 length is 15 residues.

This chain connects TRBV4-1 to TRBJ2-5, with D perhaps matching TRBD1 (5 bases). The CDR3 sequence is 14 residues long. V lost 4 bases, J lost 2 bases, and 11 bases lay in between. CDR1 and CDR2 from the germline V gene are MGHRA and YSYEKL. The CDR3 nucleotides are TGCGCCAGCAGCCCAGGGCTTTTGCAAGAGACCCAGTACTTC. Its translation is CASSPGLLQETQYF.

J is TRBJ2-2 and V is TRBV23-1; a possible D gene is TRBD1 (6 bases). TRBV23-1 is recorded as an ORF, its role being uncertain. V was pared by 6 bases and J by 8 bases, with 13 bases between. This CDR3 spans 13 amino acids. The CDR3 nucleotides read TGCGCCAGCAGAACAGGGCTTGGAGGGGAGCTGTTTTTT. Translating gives CASRTGLGGELFF.

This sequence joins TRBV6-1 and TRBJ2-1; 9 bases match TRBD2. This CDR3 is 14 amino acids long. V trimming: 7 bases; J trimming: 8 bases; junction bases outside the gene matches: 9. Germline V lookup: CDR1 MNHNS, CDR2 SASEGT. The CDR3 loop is CASIPGLAFDEQFF. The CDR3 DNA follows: TGTGCCAGCATCCCGGGACTAGCTTTCGATGAGCAGTTCTTC.

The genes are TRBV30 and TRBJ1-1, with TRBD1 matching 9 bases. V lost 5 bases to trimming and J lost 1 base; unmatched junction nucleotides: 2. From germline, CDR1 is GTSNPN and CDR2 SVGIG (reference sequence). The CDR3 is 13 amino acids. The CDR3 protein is CAWGGQGNTEAFF. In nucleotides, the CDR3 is TGTGCCTGGGGGGGACAGGGGAACACTGAAGCTTTCTTT. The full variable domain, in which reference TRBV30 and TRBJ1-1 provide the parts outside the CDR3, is SQTIHQWPATLVQPVGSPLSLECTVEGTSNPNLYWYRQAAGRGLQLLFYSVGIGQISSEVPQNLSASRPQDRQFILSSKKLLLSDSGFYLCAWGGQGNTEAFFGQGTRLTVV.

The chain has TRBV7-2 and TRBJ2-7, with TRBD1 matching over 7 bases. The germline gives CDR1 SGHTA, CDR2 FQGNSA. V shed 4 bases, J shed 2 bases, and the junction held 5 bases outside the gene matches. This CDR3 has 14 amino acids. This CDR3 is CASSSLGQAYEQYF. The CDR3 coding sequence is TGTGCCAGCAGCTCTCTCGGACAGGCCTACGAGCAGTACTTC.